These 26 T cell receptor beta chains were all obtained from the same sample, sequenced in a study of post-analysis software for immune sequencing data. Unique molecular identifiers featured in each of the TCR beta cDNA libraries. TCRdb re-called the PCR reads with MiXCR, one entry per CDR3 protein. The table records about 810,000 distinct CDR3 sequences, about 50% of them present only once. Study-wide findings and caveats: Patients showed TRBV5-6, TRBV5-1 and TRBV20-1 among five TRBV segments more frequent than in controls.

These receptors' antigens are unknown. The source material was blood. These receptors originate from a girl between 10 and 17 years old with multiple sclerosis.

In the case of this clonotype: Its ends do not fully match the called genes, so a read error is possible. In DNA, the CDR3 is TGCGCCAGCAGCTTAGTTGGGGTCGGGGCACTGGGGGAGACCCAGTACTTC. Its translation is CASSLVGVGALGETQYF. The chain joins TRBV7-3 to TRBJ2-5, with D perhaps being TRBD1 or TRBD2 (5 bases each). CDR1 and CDR2 from the germline V gene are SGHTA and FQGTGA. The CDR3 spans 17 residues.

Notes on this clonotype: Compared with germline, one end of the junction differs, possibly owing to a read error. The chain is built from TRBV11-2 and TRBJ2-1; tentatively, D is TRBD1 (6 bases). CDR1 is SGHAT, CDR2 FQNNGV, per germline. CDR3 length: 18 amino acids. CDR3 nucleotides: TGTGCCAGCGGCTTGGCCGGACAGTTACTAAGCTCCTACAATGAGCAGTTCTTC. This encodes CASGLAGQLLSSYNEQFF.

The chain recombines TRBV29-1 with TRBJ2-1, with D tentatively TRBD1 or TRBD2 (7 bases each). Trimming took off 3 bases at V and 6 bases at J, with 15 bases between the two ends. This CDR3 comprises 14 residues. Per germline, CDR1 SQVTM and CDR2 ANQGSEA. The CDR3 sequence: CSVELGRGGNEQFF. CDR3 nucleotides: TGCAGCGTTGAGTTGGGCAGGGGGGGCAATGAGCAGTTCTTC.

This chain uses TRBV7-2 with TRBJ2-1, with 10 positions matching TRBD2. The CDR3 runs to 17 residues. J gave up 1 base and V 3 bases, and 6 bases lay outside the gene matches. The germline V gene has CDR1 SGHTA and CDR2 FQGNSA. CDR3 sequence reads: CASSFIPLAGSYNEQFF. CDR3 DNA sequence: TGTGCCAGCAGCTTCATCCCACTAGCGGGGTCCTACAATGAGCAGTTCTTC.

The chain carries TRBV25-1 and TRBJ1-5, with a tentative D call TRBD1 (5 bases). The germline V and J ends were trimmed by 2 bases and 0 bases, with 8 bases remaining between them. The CDR3 covers 15 residues. From germline, CDR1 is MGHDK and CDR2 SYGVNS. CDR3 bases: TGTGCCAGCAGTGAACCCGGGGGTAGCAATCAGCCCCAGCATTTT. Its protein product is CASSEPGGSNQPQHF.

J is TRBJ2-1 and V is TRBV20-1; a possible D gene is TRBD2 (5 bases). V lost 3 bases to trimming and J lost 7 bases, with 16 bases between them. The germline V gene has CDR1 DFQATT and CDR2 SNEGSKA (reference sequence). The length of the CDR3 is 14 residues. CDR3 protein: CSASSGRGINEQFF. The CDR3 coding sequence is TGCAGTGCTAGCTCGGGGAGAGGGATAAATGAGCAGTTCTTC.

This clonotype has a handful of counts. The chain uses TRBV24-1 and TRBJ2-5; 7 bases match TRBD1. Germline CDR1 is KGHDR and CDR2 is SFDVKD. J was trimmed by 1 base and V by 3 bases; bases with no gene match: 4. CDR3 size: 15 residues. The CDR3 sequence: CATSDPHRGQETQYF. In DNA form, the CDR3 reads TGTGCCACCAGTGATCCGCACAGGGGCCAAGAGACCCAGTACTTC.

As for this clonotype: A much larger clone sits a single nucleotide away, making a read error possible. V gene TRBV4-2 combines with J gene TRBJ2-5; 11 bases align to TRBD1. CDR3 length: 15 amino acids. Germline V lookup: CDR1 LGHNA, CDR2 YNFKEQ. CDR3 region: CVSSRDRGGQETQYF. The CDR3 DNA reads as TGTGTCAGCAGTCGGGACAGGGGGGGACAGGAGACCCAGTACTTC.

The chain employs TRBV29-1 and TRBJ2-5; the D is unclear. Germline CDR1 SQVTM, CDR2 ANQGSEA. V lost 5 bases and J 3 bases, leaving 7 bases between the germline ends. There are 11 residues in the CDR3. The CDR3 loop reads CSVSSKETQYF. The CDR3 coding sequence is TGCAGCGTTAGCTCCAAAGAGACCCAGTACTTC.

This clonotype has just one count. A read error may produce the germline difference seen at one junction end. The chain has TRBV28 and TRBJ2-1; 7 nucleotides match TRBD1. Germline V gene lookup returns CDR1 MDHEN and CDR2 SYDVKM. This CDR3 comprises 14 residues. CDR3 loop: CAKDRDPSDNEQFF. The CDR3 nucleotides are TGTGCCAAAGACAGGGACCCCTCCGACAATGAGCAGTTCTTC.

The chain employs TRBV7-9 and TRBJ1-5; TRBD1 is a possible D gene (5 bases). The V end lost 1 base, the J end lost 7 bases, and 14 bases lay between the germline ends. CDR1 is SEHNR and CDR2 is FQNEAQ in the germline V gene (reference sequence). This CDR3 has 15 amino acids. The CDR3 here is CASSLDGGSGQPQHF. For the CDR3, the DNA is TGTGCCAGCAGCTTAGACGGGGGGTCGGGCCAGCCCCAGCATTTT.

This rearrangement joins TRBV27 to TRBJ2-7; TRBD2 agrees at 9 bases. The J segment lost 3 bases and the V segment lost 8 bases, leaving 5 bases of the junction unmatched. CDR3 length equals 13 residues. CDR1 and CDR2 from the germline V gene are MNHEY and SMNVEV (reference sequence). Here the CDR3 reads CASGSGSVYEQYF. CDR3 sequence (DNA): TGTGCCAGCGGTAGCGGGAGCGTCTACGAGCAGTACTTC.

A few counts support this clonotype. The chain carries TRBV20-1 and TRBJ2-5; D remains ambiguous. Trimming left V 2 bases short and J 0 bases short, with 13 bases between. CDR3 length equals 15 residues. Germline V lookup: CDR1 DFQATT, CDR2 SNEGSKA (reference sequence). CDR3 region: CSARPFTPYQETQYF. CDR3 sequence (DNA): TGCAGTGCTAGACCCTTCACACCGTACCAAGAGACCCAGTACTTC.

The chain employs TRBV4-1 and TRBJ1-2; no clear D. The CDR3 contains 16 residues. The V end lost 1 base, the J end lost 8 bases, and 20 bases lay between the germline ends. CDR1 is MGHRA, CDR2 YSYEKL, per germline. In nucleotides, the CDR3 is TGCGCCAGCAGCCAAGGGTTCGTGGACCTTCCTCGGGGCTACACCTTC. It encodes CASSQGFVDLPRGYTF.

The chain couples TRBV19 to TRBJ2-1; 10 bases match TRBD2. The CDR3 contains 17 residues. The germline V gene encodes CDR1 LNHDA and CDR2 SQIVND (reference sequence). V trimming: 5 bases; J trimming: 7 bases; junction bases outside the gene matches: 14. CDR3 nucleotides: TGTGCCAGTAGTTTAATCAAGAGCGGGGGGGCCGGGAATGAGCAGTTCTTC. As protein: CASSLIKSGGAGNEQFF.

Only one count was recorded for this clonotype. The chain couples TRBV5-1 to TRBJ1-1; D not resolved. CDR1 is SGHRS, CDR2 YFSETQ, per germline. The CDR3 spans 15 residues. V dropped 0 bases and J dropped 0 bases, with 9 bases sitting between them. The CDR3 spells CASSLDGYMNTEAFF. DNA for the CDR3: TGCGCCAGCAGCTTGGACGGATACATGAACACTGAAGCTTTCTTT.

The V and J genes are TRBV3-1 and TRBJ2-1, with 7 bases lining up with TRBD2. The CDR3 is 16 amino acids. V was clipped by 4 bases and J by 0 bases; unmatched bases: 6. Germline CDR1 is LGHDT and CDR2 is YNNKEL (reference sequence). Here the CDR3 reads CASSPSSGRSYNEQFF. In DNA, the CDR3 is TGTGCCAGCAGCCCGTCTAGCGGCCGCTCCTACAATGAGCAGTTCTTC.

The CDR3 nucleotides read TGTGCCAGCGGCCGGGGCCAAATCGTTAATCAGCCCCAGCATTTT. Protein product: CASGRGQIVNQPQHF. The rearrangement joins TRBV2 to TRBJ1-5; possibly TRBD1 for D (5 bases). The CDR3 totals 15 residues. Germline values: CDR1 SNHLY, CDR2 FYNNEI. Trimming removed 8 bases from V and 4 bases from J, with 18 bases in between.

In this sample, this clonotype turned up a few times. The rearrangement joins TRBV5-1 to TRBJ2-1; 11 bases agree with TRBD2. The CDR3 runs to 14 residues. In germline, CDR1 is SGHRS, CDR2 YFSETQ. The trim removed 7 bases at V and 4 bases at J, leaving 4 bases unmatched. The CDR3 protein is CASAGTSGYNEQFF. The CDR3, as DNA: TGCGCCAGCGCCGGGACTAGCGGATACAATGAGCAGTTCTTC.

A few counts support this clonotype. The DNA for the CDR3 is TGCAGCGTTGAAGGACAGGGGGCTTTCAAGCAGTACTTC. Amino acid sequence: CSVEGQGAFKQYF. This chain connects TRBV29-1 to TRBJ2-5, with 10 bases aligning to TRBD1. CDR1 and CDR2 from the germline V gene are SQVTM and ANQGSEA. Trimming at V came to 1 base and at J to 11 bases, leaving 7 bases not matched to a gene. This CDR3 is built from 13 residues.

This clonotype has a single count. The chain combines TRBV29-1 with TRBJ1-2; 8 bases line up with TRBD1. The CDR3 is 14 residues long. Losses at the gene ends were 4 bases for V and 8 bases for J; bases not matched to a gene: 12. Germline V CDR1 and CDR2: SQVTM, ANQGSEA. CDR3 sequence reads: CSVVGQDRAKGYTF. The CDR3 DNA reads TGCAGCGTTGTCGGCCAGGACAGGGCGAAAGGCTACACCTTC.

The CDR3, as DNA: TGCAGTGCTAGAATCGCGGCAGGAGGAATCTATGGCTACACCTTC. Translated: CSARIAAGGIYGYTF. The J gene is TRBJ1-2, the V gene TRBV20-1; D gene unclear. Germline V gene data show CDR1 as DFQATT and CDR2 as SNEGSKA (reference sequence). Trimming stripped 2 bases from V and 4 bases from J, with 17 bases between. This CDR3 is built from 15 residues.

The genes are TRBV4-1 and TRBJ2-7; 11 bases agree with TRBD1. CDR1 is MGHRA, CDR2 YSYEKL, per germline. V shed 4 bases, J shed 2 bases, and the junction held 13 bases outside the gene matches. This CDR3 contains 18 residues. The CDR3 here is CASSLESRDRGRTYEQYF. The CDR3 DNA follows: TGCGCCAGCAGCCTTGAGTCCCGGGACAGGGGGAGGACCTACGAGCAGTACTTC.

Ten or more counts support this clonotype. The chain recombines TRBV29-1 with TRBJ2-7, with TRBD1 identical over 7 bases. The trim removed 5 bases at V and 3 bases at J, leaving 1 base unmatched. Germline loops: CDR1 SQVTM, CDR2 ANQGSEA. The CDR3 totals 11 residues. The DNA of the CDR3 is TGCAGCGTTCGGGACAGCTACGAGCAGTACTTC. It encodes CSVRDSYEQYF.

The V and J genes are TRBV11-2 and TRBJ2-6; no firm D call. This CDR3 contains 19 residues. V lost 2 bases to trimming and J lost 2 bases, with 19 bases between them. Germline V gene lookup returns CDR1 SGHAT and CDR2 FQNNGV. CDR3: CASSLLGLIPFPGANVLTF. In nucleotides, the CDR3 is TGTGCCAGCAGCTTACTCGGTTTAATCCCCTTCCCTGGGGCCAACGTCCTGACTTTC.

In its sample, this clonotype was seen a few times. The chain employs TRBV2 and TRBJ2-1, with 10 bases fitting TRBD2. Germline CDR1 SNHLY, CDR2 FYNNEI. This CDR3 is built from 15 residues. Trimming took 2 bases from V and 3 from J; bases not matched to a gene: 1. CDR3: CASSERTSGYNEQFF. The DNA for the CDR3 is TGTGCCAGCAGTGAAAGGACTAGCGGCTACAATGAGCAGTTCTTC.